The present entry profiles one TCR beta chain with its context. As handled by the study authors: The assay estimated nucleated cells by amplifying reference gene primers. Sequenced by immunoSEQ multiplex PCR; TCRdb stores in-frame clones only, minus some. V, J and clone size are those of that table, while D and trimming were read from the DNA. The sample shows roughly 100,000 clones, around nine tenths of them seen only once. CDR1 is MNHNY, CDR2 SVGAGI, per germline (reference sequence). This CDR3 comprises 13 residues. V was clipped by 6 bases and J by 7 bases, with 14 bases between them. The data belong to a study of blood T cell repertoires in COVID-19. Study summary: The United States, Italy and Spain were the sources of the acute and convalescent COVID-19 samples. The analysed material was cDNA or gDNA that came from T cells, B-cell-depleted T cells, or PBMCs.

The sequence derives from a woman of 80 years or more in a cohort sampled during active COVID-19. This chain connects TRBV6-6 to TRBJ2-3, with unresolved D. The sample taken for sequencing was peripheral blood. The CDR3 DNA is TGTGCCAGCAGCCACCCTAGGCCTAATACGCAGTATTTT. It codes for CASSHPRPNTQYF.